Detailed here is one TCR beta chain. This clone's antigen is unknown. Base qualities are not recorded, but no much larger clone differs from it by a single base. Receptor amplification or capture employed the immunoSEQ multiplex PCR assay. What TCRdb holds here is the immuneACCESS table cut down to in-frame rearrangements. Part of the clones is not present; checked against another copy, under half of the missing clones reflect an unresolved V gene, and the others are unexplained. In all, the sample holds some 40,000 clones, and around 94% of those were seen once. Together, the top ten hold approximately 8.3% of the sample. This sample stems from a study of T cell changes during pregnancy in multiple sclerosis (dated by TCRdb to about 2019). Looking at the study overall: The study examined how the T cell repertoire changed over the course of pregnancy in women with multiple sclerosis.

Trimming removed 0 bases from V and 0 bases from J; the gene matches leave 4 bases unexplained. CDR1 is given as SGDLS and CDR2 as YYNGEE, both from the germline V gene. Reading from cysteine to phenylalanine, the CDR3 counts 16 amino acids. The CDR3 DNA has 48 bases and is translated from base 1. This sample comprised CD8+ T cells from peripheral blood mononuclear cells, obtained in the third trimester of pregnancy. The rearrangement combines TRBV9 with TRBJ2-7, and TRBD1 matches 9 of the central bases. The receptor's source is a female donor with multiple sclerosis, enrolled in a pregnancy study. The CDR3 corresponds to CASSVGGTGLSYEQYF. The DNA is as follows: TGTGCCAGCAGCGTAGGAGGGACAGGGCTCTCCTACGAGCAGTACTTC. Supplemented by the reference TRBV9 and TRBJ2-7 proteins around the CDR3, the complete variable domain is DSGVTQTPKHLITATGQRVTLRCSPRSGDLSVYWYQQSLDQGLQFLIQYYNGEERAKGNILERFSAQQFPDLHSELNLSSLELGDSALYFCASSVGGTGLSYEQYFGPGTRLTVT.